The source of this T cell receptor (beta chain) is a study of blood T cell repertoires in COVID-19. The data were produced by immunoSEQ multiplex PCR, yet TCRdb's version contains in-frame clones alone and is incomplete. Found here are a few hundred thousand clones, roughly 86% of them singletons; the top ten hold 1.6%. CDR1 and CDR2 from the germline V gene are MNHEY and SVGAGI. The CDR3 loop spans 15 amino acids. The ends lost 2 bases at V and 3 bases at J; junction bases unmatched: 5. This chain uses TRBV6-5 with TRBJ2-3, with 7 positions matching TRBD1. Sequencing input: PBMCs or T cells enriched from blood (not recorded which). The receptor's source is a woman aged 45-65 years who had recovered from COVID-19. The CDR3 DNA follows: TGTGCCAGCAGTTACGGTCAGGGGGAGACAGATACGCAGTATTTT. Its protein product is CASSYGQGETDTQYF.